A single sample gave rise to the 30 T cell receptor beta chains below, sequenced in a study of T cells in Graves' hyperthyroidism and ophthalmopathy. The investigators amplified TCR beta CDR3 regions from RNA transcripts. The HTBI primer set was used in a first-round RT-PCR of the TCR CDR3. TCRdb reprocessed the multiplex PCR reads with MiXCR, giving one entry per CDR3 protein. This table has some 440,000 distinct CDR3 sequences, 15% to 18% appearing once. The sample comprised blood. The receptor source for this set is a woman under 30 with Graves' hyperthyroidism.

Comments on this clonotype: This could be a read error, since a much larger clone is one nucleotide away. The rearrangement links TRBV27 to TRBJ2-7; perhaps TRBD1 as D (5 bases). Trimming removed 3 bases from V and 5 bases from J, with 14 bases in between. Germline CDR1 and CDR2: MNHEY and SMNVEV (reference sequence). This CDR3 spans 14 amino acids. CDR3 loop: CASSFTSRAHEQYF. In nucleotides, the CDR3 is TGTGCCAGCAGTTTCACGTCCAGGGCCCACGAGCAGTACTTC.

In its sample, this clonotype was seen many times. The chain carries TRBV7-6 and TRBJ2-3; D is possibly TRBD2 (5 bases). V gave up 2 bases and J gave up 4 bases, with 13 bases separating them. The CDR3 sequence is 15 residues long. Germline V CDR1 and CDR2: SGHVS, FNYEAQ. This CDR3 reads CASSLYGRAADTQYF. In nucleotides, the CDR3 is TGTGCCAGCAGCTTATACGGGCGGGCTGCAGATACGCAGTATTTT. The full variable domain, completed using reference TRBV7-6 and TRBJ2-3, is GAGVSQSPRYKVTKRGQDVALRCDPISGHVSLYWYRQALGQGPEFLTYFNYEAQQDKSGLPNDRFSAERPEGSISTLTIQRTEQRDSAMYRCASSLYGRAADTQYFGPGTRLTVL.

This clonotype came up many times. The chain links TRBV28 to TRBJ2-7; 11 bases are shared with TRBD2. Unmatched junction bases numbered 7, after V lost 6 bases and J lost 3 bases. The CDR3 consists of 15 residues. The germline V gene encodes CDR1 MDHEN and CDR2 SYDVKM. The CDR3 protein is CASSSTSGSFYEQYF. The CDR3 coding sequence is TGTGCCAGCAGCTCCACTAGCGGGAGTTTCTACGAGCAGTACTTC.

The chain employs TRBV25-1 and TRBJ2-2; a weak D match, TRBD1 (6 bases). The CDR3 is 13 amino acids. Germline CDR1 MGHDK, CDR2 SYGVNS. Trimming stripped 11 bases from V and 6 bases from J, with 16 bases between. CDR3 DNA: TGTGCCGGCACCCCAGGGGCGGCCGGGGAGCTGTTTTTT. It specifies CAGTPGAAGELFF.

The chain combines TRBV7-2 with TRBJ2-1, with TRBD2 as a possible D gene (7 bases). The V end was cut by 1 base, the J end by 5 bases, with 18 bases between. The germline CDR1 and CDR2 sequences are SGHTA and FQGNSA. The CDR3 has 17 residues. The CDR3 DNA reads TGTGCCAGCAGCTTAGATGGGGGGGGGGGGGCCCACAATGAGCAGTTCTTC. Encoded protein: CASSLDGGGGAHNEQFF.

In its sample, this clonotype was seen many times. The rearrangement uses TRBV13 and TRBJ2-4; D might be TRBD1 or TRBD2, each matching 6 bases. The V and J ends lost 4 bases and 7 bases respectively, with 14 bases between them. The V gene's germline CDR1 is PRHDT and CDR2 FYEKMQ (reference sequence). This CDR3 spans 14 amino acids. Written as DNA, the CDR3 is TGTGCCAGCAGCTCCGTTACGGGGGCGAACATTCAGTACTTC. Its protein product is CASSSVTGANIQYF.

V usage is TRBV4-1 and J usage is TRBJ2-7; the D is unclear. The CDR3 is 14 residues long. The germline V and J ends were trimmed by 1 base and 1 base, with 8 bases remaining between them. The germline gives CDR1 MGHRA, CDR2 YSYEKL. CDR3 coding DNA: TGCGCCAGCAGCCAAGGTGCAGAGTCCTACGAGCAGTACTTC. Protein: CASSQGAESYEQYF.

This clonotype was seen ten or more times. V and J are TRBV7-9 and TRBJ2-7, with D perhaps TRBD1 (5 bases). Germline CDR1 is SEHNR and CDR2 is FQNEAQ (reference sequence). CDR3 length: 15 residues. The V end was cut by 1 base, the J end by 2 bases, with 12 bases between. The CDR3 sequence is CASSLDPGLAYEQYF. As DNA, the CDR3 is TGTGCCAGCAGCTTAGACCCAGGGTTGGCCTACGAGCAGTACTTC.

Note on this clonotype: A much larger clonotype is one base distant, so this may be a read error. The J gene is TRBJ2-7, the V gene TRBV6-5; D remains unclear. Germline CDR1 and CDR2: MNHEY and SVGAGI. The CDR3 contains 15 residues. The CDR3 region is CASSYSGSSSYEQCF. CDR3 DNA sequence: TGTGCCAGCAGTTACTCGGGCAGCAGCTCCTACGAGCAGTGCTTC.

This clonotype was seen many times. The chain couples TRBV28 to TRBJ2-7; D unresolved. Trimming removed 3 bases from V and 2 bases from J, with 8 bases in between. The CDR3 contains 13 residues. CDR1 is MDHEN, CDR2 SYDVKM, per germline. The CDR3: CASSLGIAYEQYF. CDR3 in DNA: TGTGCCAGCAGTTTGGGCATAGCCTACGAGCAGTACTTC. The variable domain in full, completed from reference TRBV28 and TRBJ2-7, reads DVKVTQSSRYLVKRTGEKVFLECVQDMDHENMFWYRQDPGLGLRLIYFSYDVKMKEKGDIPEGYSVSREKKERFSLILESASTNQTSMYLCASSLGIAYEQYFGPGTRLTVT.

The rearrangement joins TRBV7-2 to TRBJ2-7; D is perhaps TRBD2 (5 bases). The CDR3 loop spans 17 amino acids. Deletions cut 1 base from V and 3 bases from J, with 19 bases between. Germline assignment: CDR1 SGHTA and CDR2 FQGNSA. The CDR3 region has the DNA TGTGCCAGCAGCTTAGAGGGAACTAGTCCAGGAAGCTACGAGCAGTACTTC. It yields the protein CASSLEGTSPGSYEQYF. The full variable domain, in which reference TRBV7-2 and TRBJ2-7 provide the parts outside the CDR3, is GAGVSQSPSNKVTEKGKDVELRCDPISGHTALYWYRQSLGQGLEFLIYFQGNSAPDKSGLPSDRFSAERTGGSVSTLTIQRTQQEDSAVYLCASSLEGTSPGSYEQYFGPGTRLTVT.

This clonotype has just a few counts. In DNA, the CDR3 is TGTGCCAGCAGCCGCATTCTCTACGAGCAGTACTTC. It codes for CASSRILYEQYF. The chain has TRBV12-3 or TRBV12-4 and TRBJ2-7; D gene uncertain. The CDR3 length is 12 residues. The V and J ends lost 6 bases and 3 bases respectively, with 9 bases between them.

This clonotype was detected many times. The rearrangement joins TRBV20-1 to TRBJ2-1; TRBD2 aligns across 10 bases. The CDR3 runs to 13 residues. J was trimmed by 5 bases and V by 6 bases; bases with no gene match: 4. Germline-derived CDR1 and CDR2 are DFQATT and SNEGSKA (reference sequence). The CDR3 bases are TGCAGTGCGCCAGGACTAGCGGACAATGAGCAGTTCTTC. This codes for CSAPGLADNEQFF.

This clonotype was counted only a few times. The rearrangement links TRBV5-1 to TRBJ1-1; 10 positions match TRBD1. The V gene's germline CDR1 is SGHRS and CDR2 YFSETQ. The CDR3 extends over 14 amino acids. V gave up 2 bases and J gave up 7 bases; unmatched junction bases: 5. CDR3 sequence (DNA): TGCGCCAGCAGCTTTCTGGGACAGGGGTTTGAAGCTTTCTTT. This encodes CASSFLGQGFEAFF.

J is TRBJ1-2 and V is TRBV29-1; perhaps TRBD1 as D (5 bases). Germline-derived CDR1 and CDR2 are SQVTM and ANQGSEA. Trimming shortened V by 7 bases and J by 4 bases, and 13 bases separated the two germline ends. The CDR3 has 12 amino acids. CDR3 protein: CSDRGGGYGYTF. CDR3 in DNA: TGCAGCGATAGGGGAGGCGGCTATGGCTACACCTTC.

This clonotype has just a few counts. The chain links TRBV9 to TRBJ2-7, with unresolved D. Trimming left V 0 bases short and J 0 bases short, with 10 bases between. The CDR3 has 15 residues. The germline CDR1 and CDR2 sequences are SGDLS and YYNGEE. CDR3 DNA sequence: TGTGCCAGCAGCGTAGTTCCAGGTAGCTCCTACGAGCAGTACTTC. This codes for CASSVVPGSSYEQYF.

V gene TRBV6-5 combines with J gene TRBJ1-6; D is unresolved. V was shortened by 2 bases and J by 0 bases, with 5 bases between the two germline ends. The CDR3 is 15 amino acids. In germline, CDR1 is MNHEY, CDR2 SVGAGI. The CDR3 here is CASSYDSSYNSPLHF. In DNA form, the CDR3 reads TGTGCCAGCAGTTACGATAGCTCCTATAATTCACCCCTCCACTTT.

This clonotype was seen ten or more times. V gene TRBV18 combines with J gene TRBJ2-1; 7 bases are shared with TRBD1. In germline, CDR1 is KGHSH, CDR2 LQKENI. The CDR3 is made up of 14 amino acids. Germline trimming cut 3 bases from V and 8 bases from J; bases unmatched to any gene: 7. The CDR3 here is CASSPETGSHEQFF. CDR3 in DNA: TGTGCCAGCTCACCTGAGACAGGGAGCCATGAGCAGTTCTTC.

The chain recombines TRBV4-2 with TRBJ2-1, with TRBD2 identical over 8 bases. The CDR3 runs to 17 residues. The V segment lost 1 base and the J segment 2 bases; nucleotides outside the gene matches: 7. Germline values: CDR1 LGHNA, CDR2 YNFKEQ. The CDR3 protein is CASSQVALAGAYNEQFF. The CDR3 DNA is TGTGCCAGCAGCCAAGTGGCTCTAGCGGGCGCCTACAATGAGCAGTTCTTC.

In this sample, this clonotype turned up many times. This chain joins TRBV7-9 and TRBJ2-3, with D maybe TRBD1 (5 bases). Germline loops: CDR1 SEHNR, CDR2 FQNEAQ (reference sequence). V was trimmed by 1 base and J by 1 base, leaving 9 bases between them. This CDR3 is 15 amino acids long. CDR3 DNA: TGTGCCAGCAGCTTAGTGGGGCAGGGCACAGATACGCAGTATTTT. This sequence encodes CASSLVGQGTDTQYF.

V usage is TRBV10-2 and J usage is TRBJ2-1; TRBD2 matches at 16 bases. V shed 7 bases and J 11 bases; nucleotides not matched to a gene: 5. Germline V gene data show CDR1 as WSHSY and CDR2 as SAAADI. This CDR3 is 14 amino acids long. The CDR3 region has the DNA TGCGCCAGCACCGGGACTAGCGGGAGGGCACAGCAGTTCTTC. Encoded protein: CASTGTSGRAQQFF.

This clonotype has ten or more counts. The chain recombines TRBV28 with TRBJ2-1; 7 bases are shared with TRBD2. Germline CDR1 reads MDHEN; CDR2 reads SYDVKM. The CDR3 length is 16 residues. With V trimmed by 4 bases and J by 3 bases, 9 bases remained unmatched. This CDR3 reads CASSSSSAGVYNEQFF. The CDR3 region has the DNA TGTGCCAGCAGTTCATCGTCGGCGGGAGTCTACAATGAGCAGTTCTTC.

The chain couples TRBV5-6 to TRBJ1-1; D unresolved. This CDR3 is 14 amino acids long. Germline CDR1 and CDR2: SGHDT and YYEEEE. The V and J ends lost 5 bases and 3 bases respectively, with 14 bases between them. This CDR3 is CASRWHRRYTEAFF. The CDR3 nucleotides are TGTGCCAGCAGATGGCACCGAAGGTACACTGAAGCTTTCTTT.

This clonotype was detected ten times or more. V gene TRBV5-1 combines with J gene TRBJ2-1; TRBD2 agrees at 8 bases. This CDR3 has 14 residues. In germline, CDR1 is SGHRS, CDR2 YFSETQ. V lost 1 base, J lost 6 bases, and 3 bases stayed unmatched. Here the CDR3 DNA reads TGCGCCAGCAGCTTGTTCCTAGCGGGCAATGAGCAGTTCTTC. Protein: CASSLFLAGNEQFF.

This clonotype was seen more than once but under ten times. This rearrangement joins TRBV5-1 to TRBJ2-5; either TRBD1 or TRBD2 may supply D (5 bases each). The CDR3 covers 16 residues. Deletions cut 0 bases from V and 5 bases from J, with 17 bases between. The germline gives CDR1 SGHRS, CDR2 YFSETQ. The CDR3 nucleotides are TGCGCCAGCAGCTTGGCAGCGAGGGGCATTGAGGAGACCCAGTACTTC. This encodes CASSLAARGIEETQYF.

Concerning this clonotype: A much bigger clone sits one base away, suggesting this may be a read error. This chain joins TRBV28 and TRBJ1-5; no firm D call. This CDR3 is 15 amino acids long. CDR1 is MDHEN, CDR2 SYDVKM, per germline. The chain's CDR3 is CAGSRARGGNQPQHF. As DNA, the CDR3 is TGTGCCGGCAGCCGAGCCCGGGGAGGCAATCAGCCCCAGCATTTT.

This clonotype was picked up a small number of times. The V call is TRBV20-1, the J call TRBJ2-1; 7 nucleotides match TRBD2. Germline assignment: CDR1 DFQATT and CDR2 SNEGSKA (reference sequence). This CDR3 is 17 amino acids long. V shed 2 bases, J shed 7 bases, and the junction held 17 bases outside the gene matches. In DNA form, the CDR3 reads TGCAGTGCTAGATCGGGTTCCGGACTAGGACTTCAAAATGAGCAGTTCTTC. It codes for CSARSGSGLGLQNEQFF.

This clonotype has more than one count but fewer than ten. The CDR3 DNA is TGCGCCAGCCGGACCGGGACAGGGGGATACAACGAGCAGTACTTC. Translated: CASRTGTGGYNEQYF. This chain uses TRBV5-1 with TRBJ2-7; TRBD1 aligns across 11 bases. CDR3 size: 15 residues. Germline CDR1 is SGHRS and CDR2 is YFSETQ. Trimming at V came to 7 bases and at J to 5 bases, leaving 11 bases not matched to a gene.

On this clonotype: A read error may account for a junction end that differs from germline. The V and J genes are TRBV7-3 and TRBJ1-3, with D perhaps TRBD1 (6 bases). The CDR3 length is 14 residues. Per germline, CDR1 SGHTA and CDR2 FQGTGA. The CDR3 spells CASSPDSSRNTIYF. CDR3 in DNA: TGTGCCAGCAGCCCGGACAGCTCTAGAAACACCATATATTTT.

This clonotype appeared a single time. A read error may explain this, as a much larger clone is one base away. This CDR3 is CASISQGVWTEAFF. DNA of the CDR3: TGTGCCAGCATTTCACAGGGGGTATGGACTGAAGCTTTCTTT. The V gene is TRBV6-2 or TRBV6-3, the J gene TRBJ1-1; 8 bases are a match to TRBD1. Germline CDR1 is MNHEY and CDR2 is SVGEGT. The V gene end was trimmed by 7 bases and the J gene end by 5 bases; junction bases not matched to a gene: 9. The CDR3 runs 14 residues.